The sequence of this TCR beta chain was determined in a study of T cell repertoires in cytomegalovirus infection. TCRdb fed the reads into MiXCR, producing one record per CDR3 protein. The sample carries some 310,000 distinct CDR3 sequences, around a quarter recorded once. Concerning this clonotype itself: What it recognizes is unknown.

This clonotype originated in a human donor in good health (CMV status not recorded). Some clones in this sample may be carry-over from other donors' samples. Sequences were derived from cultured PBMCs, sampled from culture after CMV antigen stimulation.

Here the CDR3 DNA reads TGTGCCAGCACCCCGGGGGGACAGGGGGGGAATGAGCAGTTCTTC. Amino acid sequence: CASTPGGQGGNEQFF. The rearrangement uses TRBV6-5 and TRBJ2-1; 11 bases align to TRBD1. V dropped 7 bases and J dropped 7; count of bases not matched to a gene: 9. The CDR3 has 15 amino acids. The germline CDR1 and CDR2 sequences are MNHEY and SVGAGI.